This T cell receptor beta chain was sequenced for a study of regulatory and conventional T cells in RAG deficiency. The sorted conventional CD4+ T cells were CD25-low and CD127-high, with genomic DNA sequenced. The table came from immunoSEQ multiplex PCR; TCRdb's copy has only in-frame clones and leaves some out. The profile shows tens of thousands of clones, 95% to 96% of them singletons. The CDR3 spans 13 residues. CDR1 SGHVS and CDR2 FNYEAQ come from the germline V gene. Regarding this clone: Its target is unknown. Germline is not matched at one junction end, which may reflect a read error.

Findings and limits, study-wide: Omenn CD25-high CD127-low cells may be activated cells, not true Tregs. Shannon entropy fell and Simpson indices rose in RAG-deficient patients.

These data also featured in a second study, about regulatory T cells. That work states: Primers: 52 TRBV forward and 13 TRBJ reverse. Regulatory T cells showed the strongest V-J pair restriction and V/J gene skewing among patient repertoires.

The sample was CD25- CD4+ T cells sorted from blood. V and J are TRBV7-6 and TRBJ2-1; 10 bases fit TRBD1. The sequence was obtained from a human donor in good health. CDR3 in amino acids: CASSEVRDRGPLF. The CDR3 DNA sequence: TGTGCCAGCAGCGAGGTCCGGGACAGGGGACCCCTCTTC.